This entry is about one TCR beta chain. These data belong to a study of cytomegalovirus exposure and HLA in healthy donors. Germline V gene data show CDR1 as GTSNPN and CDR2 as SVGIG (reference sequence). V lost 3 bases, J lost 7 bases, and 15 bases lay in between. This CDR3 spans 13 amino acids. PCR was performed using 60 Vbeta and 13 Jbeta primers. Method: immunoSEQ multiplex PCR; TCRdb's copy keeps in-frame clones and lacks some. The table records around 140,000 clones, 60% to 85% of them present only once. Material: PBMCs. This sequence joins TRBV30 and TRBJ1-1; no firm D call. This clonotype originated in a woman between 18 and 29 years old in good health and CMV-seronegative. CDR3 amino acids: CAWREGVLGEAFF. DNA of the CDR3: TGTGCCTGGAGGGAGGGAGTTTTGGGTGAAGCTTTCTTT.